This TCR beta chain is from a study of blood T cell repertoires in COVID-19. Across the study: The United States, Italy and Spain were the sources of the acute and convalescent COVID-19 samples. T cells, B-cell-depleted T cells, or PBMCs supplied cDNA or gDNA.

Germline V lookup: CDR1 SGHRS, CDR2 YFSETQ. Trimming left V 1 base short and J 8 bases short, with 18 bases between. There are 15 residues in the CDR3. Authors' analysis steps: From reference gene primer amplification, estimates of nucleated cell counts were derived. Some clones are missing from TCRdb's copy, which holds only in-frame ones; the method was immunoSEQ multiplex PCR. V and J calls and clone size are given by that table; D and trimming were obtained from the DNA. This sample yields approximately 180,000 clones, of which 85% to 90% are seen a single time; 5% to 6.5% belongs to the top ten.

The V gene is TRBV5-1, the J gene TRBJ1-2; D remains ambiguous. This TCR derives from a middle-aged man with active or convalescent COVID-19. Sample: peripheral blood. Here the CDR3 reads CASSLSVSGPGGYTF. CDR3 DNA sequence: TGCGCCAGCAGCTTGTCAGTTTCGGGTCCGGGGGGCTACACCTTC. Filled out from reference TRBV5-1 and TRBJ1-2, the complete variable domain reads KAGVTQTPRYLIKTRGQQVTLSCSPISGHRSVSWYQQTPGQGLQFLFEYFSETQRNKGNFPGRFSGRQFSNSRSEMNVSTLELGDSALYLCASSLSVSGPGGYTFGSGTRLTVV.